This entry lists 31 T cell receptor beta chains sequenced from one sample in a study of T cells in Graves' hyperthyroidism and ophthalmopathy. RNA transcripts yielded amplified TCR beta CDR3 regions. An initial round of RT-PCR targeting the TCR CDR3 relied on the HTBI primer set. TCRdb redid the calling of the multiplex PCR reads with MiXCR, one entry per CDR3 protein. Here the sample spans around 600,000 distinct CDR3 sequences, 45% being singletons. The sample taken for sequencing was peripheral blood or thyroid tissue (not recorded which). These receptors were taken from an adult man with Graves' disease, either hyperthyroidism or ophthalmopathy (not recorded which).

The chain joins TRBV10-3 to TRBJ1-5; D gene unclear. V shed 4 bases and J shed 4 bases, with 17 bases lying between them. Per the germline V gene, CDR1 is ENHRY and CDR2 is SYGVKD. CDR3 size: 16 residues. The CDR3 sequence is CAISGGTRDWNQPQHF. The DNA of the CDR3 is TGTGCCATCAGTGGGGGAACACGGGATTGGAATCAGCCCCAGCATTTT.

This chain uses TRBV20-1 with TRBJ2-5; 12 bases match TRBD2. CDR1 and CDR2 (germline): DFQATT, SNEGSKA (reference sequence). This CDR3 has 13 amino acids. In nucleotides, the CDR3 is TGCCGTCCGACTAGCGGGAGCCAAGAGACCCAGTACTTC. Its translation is CRPTSGSQETQYF.

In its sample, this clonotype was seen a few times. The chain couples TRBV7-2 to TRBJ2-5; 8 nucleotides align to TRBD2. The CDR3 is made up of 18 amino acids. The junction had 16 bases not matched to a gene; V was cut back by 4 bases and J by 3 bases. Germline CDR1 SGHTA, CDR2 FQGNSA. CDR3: CASSSLVGLAGVEETQYF. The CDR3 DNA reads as TGTGCCAGCAGCTCACTTGTGGGGCTAGCGGGCGTCGAAGAGACCCAGTACTTC.

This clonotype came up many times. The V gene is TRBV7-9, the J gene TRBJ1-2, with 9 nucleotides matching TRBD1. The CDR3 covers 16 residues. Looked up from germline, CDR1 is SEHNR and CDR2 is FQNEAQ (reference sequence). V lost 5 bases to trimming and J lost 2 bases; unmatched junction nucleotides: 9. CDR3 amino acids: CASSLAVGQGNYGYTF. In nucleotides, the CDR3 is TGTGCCAGCAGCCTCGCTGTGGGACAGGGAAACTATGGCTACACCTTC.

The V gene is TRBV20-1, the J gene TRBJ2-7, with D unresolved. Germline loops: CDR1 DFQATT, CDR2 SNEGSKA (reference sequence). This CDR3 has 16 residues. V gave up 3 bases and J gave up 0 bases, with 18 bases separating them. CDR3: CSARDLVLHDSYEQYF. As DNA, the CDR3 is TGCAGTGCTAGGGACCTGGTACTCCACGACTCCTACGAGCAGTACTTC.

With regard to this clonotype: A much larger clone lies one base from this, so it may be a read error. CDR3 bases: TGTGCCAGCAGTTACTTGGGGGAGAACTATGGCTACACCTTC. This translates into CASSYLGENYGYTF. The chain couples TRBV6-5 to TRBJ1-2; TRBD1 is a possible D gene (5 bases). Germline V gene sequence: CDR1 MNHEY, CDR2 SVGAGI. The V end lost 1 base, the J end lost 2 bases, and 8 bases lay between the germline ends. CDR3 size: 14 residues.

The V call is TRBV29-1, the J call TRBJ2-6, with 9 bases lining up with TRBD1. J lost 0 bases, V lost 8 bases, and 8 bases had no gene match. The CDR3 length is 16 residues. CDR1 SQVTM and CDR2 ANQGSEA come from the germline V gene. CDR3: CSLRGQGNSGANVLTF. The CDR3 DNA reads TGCAGCCTACGCGGACAGGGGAACTCTGGGGCCAACGTCCTGACTTTC. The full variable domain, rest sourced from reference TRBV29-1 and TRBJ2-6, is SAVISQKPSRDICQRGTSLTIQCQVDSQVTMMFWYRQQPGQSLTLIATANQGSEATYESGFVIDKFPISRPNLTFSTLTVSNMSPEDSSIYLCSLRGQGNSGANVLTFGAGSRLTVL.

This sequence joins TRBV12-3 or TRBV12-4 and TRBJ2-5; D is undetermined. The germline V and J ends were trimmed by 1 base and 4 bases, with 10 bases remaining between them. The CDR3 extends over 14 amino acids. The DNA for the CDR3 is TGTGCCAGCAGTTTAGTCCAAACGGTAGAGACCCAGTACTTC. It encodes CASSLVQTVETQYF.

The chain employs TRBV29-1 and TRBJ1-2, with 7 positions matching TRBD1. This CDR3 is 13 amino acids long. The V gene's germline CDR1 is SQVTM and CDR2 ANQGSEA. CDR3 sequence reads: CSDRQGTNYGYTF. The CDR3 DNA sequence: TGCAGTGATCGACAGGGCACCAACTATGGCTACACCTTC.

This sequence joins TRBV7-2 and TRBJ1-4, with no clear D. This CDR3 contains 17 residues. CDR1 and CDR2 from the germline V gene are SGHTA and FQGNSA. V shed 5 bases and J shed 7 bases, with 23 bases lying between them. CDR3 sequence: CASSTGLAGVSGEKLFF. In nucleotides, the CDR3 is TGTGCCAGCAGCACCGGACTAGCGGGTGTCAGCGGTGAAAAACTGTTTTTT. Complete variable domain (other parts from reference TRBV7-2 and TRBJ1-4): GAGVSQSPSNKVTEKGKDVELRCDPISGHTALYWYRQSLGQGLEFLIYFQGNSAPDKSGLPSDRFSAERTGGSVSTLTIQRTQQEDSAVYLCASSTGLAGVSGEKLFFGSGTQLSVL.

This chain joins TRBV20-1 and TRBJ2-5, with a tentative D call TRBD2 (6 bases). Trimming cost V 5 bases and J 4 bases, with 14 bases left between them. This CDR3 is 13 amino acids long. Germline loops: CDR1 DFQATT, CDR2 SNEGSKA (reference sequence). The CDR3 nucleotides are TGCAGTGCTTTAGGCGGGGCTGGAGAGACCCAGTACTTC. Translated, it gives CSALGGAGETQYF.

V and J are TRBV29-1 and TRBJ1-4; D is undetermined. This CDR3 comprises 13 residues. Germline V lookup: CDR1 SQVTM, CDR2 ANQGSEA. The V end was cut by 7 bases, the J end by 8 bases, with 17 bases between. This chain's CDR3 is CSAEGGYGEKLFF. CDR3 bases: TGCAGCGCCGAGGGCGGCTATGGCGAAAAACTGTTTTTT. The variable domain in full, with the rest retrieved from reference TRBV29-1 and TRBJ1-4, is SAVISQKPSRDICQRGTSLTIQCQVDSQVTMMFWYRQQPGQSLTLIATANQGSEATYESGFVIDKFPISRPNLTFSTLTVSNMSPEDSSIYLCSAEGGYGEKLFFGSGTQLSVL.

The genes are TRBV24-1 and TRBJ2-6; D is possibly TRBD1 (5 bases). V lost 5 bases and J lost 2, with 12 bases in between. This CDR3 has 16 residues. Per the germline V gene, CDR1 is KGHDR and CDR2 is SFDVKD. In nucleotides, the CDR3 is TGTGCCACCAGTGCAGAGTGGGGCGCTGGGGCCAACGTCCTGACTTTC. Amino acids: CATSAEWGAGANVLTF.

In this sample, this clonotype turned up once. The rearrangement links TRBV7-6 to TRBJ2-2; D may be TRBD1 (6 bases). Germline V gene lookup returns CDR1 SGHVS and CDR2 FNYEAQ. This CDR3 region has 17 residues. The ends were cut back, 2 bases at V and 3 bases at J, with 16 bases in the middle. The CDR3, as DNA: TGTGCCAGCAGCTTATCACAGGGCTATGGCTACACCGGGGAGCTGTTTTTT. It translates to CASSLSQGYGYTGELFF.

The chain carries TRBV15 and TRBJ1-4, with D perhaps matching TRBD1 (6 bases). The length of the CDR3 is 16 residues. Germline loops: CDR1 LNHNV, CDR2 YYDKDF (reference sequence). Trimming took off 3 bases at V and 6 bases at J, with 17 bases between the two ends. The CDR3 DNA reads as TGTGCCACCAGCAGCTTGTCCGGGGGCGTTGATGAAAAACTGTTTTTT. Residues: CATSSLSGGVDEKLFF. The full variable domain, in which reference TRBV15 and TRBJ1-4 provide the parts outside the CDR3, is DAMVIQNPRYQVTQFGKPVTLSCSQTLNHNVMYWYQQKSSQAPKLLFHYYDKDFNNEADTPDNFQSRRPNTSFCFLDIRSPGLGDTAMYLCATSSLSGGVDEKLFFGSGTQLSVL.

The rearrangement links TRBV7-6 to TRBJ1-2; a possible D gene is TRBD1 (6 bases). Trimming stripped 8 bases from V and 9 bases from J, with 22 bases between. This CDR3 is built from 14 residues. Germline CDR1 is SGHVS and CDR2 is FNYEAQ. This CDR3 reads CASGQGSGEMSYTF. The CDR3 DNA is TGTGCCAGCGGCCAAGGGTCAGGGGAAATGAGCTACACCTTC.

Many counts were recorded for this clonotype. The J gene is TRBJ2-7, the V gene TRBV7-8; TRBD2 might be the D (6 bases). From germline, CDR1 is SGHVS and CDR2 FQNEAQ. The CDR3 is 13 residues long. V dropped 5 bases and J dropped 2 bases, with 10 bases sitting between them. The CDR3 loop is CASSPGGPYEQYF. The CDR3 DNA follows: TGTGCCAGCAGCCCCGGGGGTCCCTACGAGCAGTACTTC.

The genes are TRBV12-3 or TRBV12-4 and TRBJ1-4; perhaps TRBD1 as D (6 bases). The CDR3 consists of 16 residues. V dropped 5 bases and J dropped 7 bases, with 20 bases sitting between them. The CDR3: CASSHGRGTLGEKLFF. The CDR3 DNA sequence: TGTGCCAGCAGTCACGGCCGCGGGACACTTGGTGAAAAACTGTTTTTT.

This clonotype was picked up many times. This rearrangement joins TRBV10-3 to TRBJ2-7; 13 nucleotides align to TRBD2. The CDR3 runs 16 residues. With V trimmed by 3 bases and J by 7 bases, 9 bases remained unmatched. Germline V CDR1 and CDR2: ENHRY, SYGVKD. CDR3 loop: CAISDLGTSGTGEQYF. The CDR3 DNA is TGTGCCATCAGTGATTTAGGGACTAGCGGGACTGGTGAGCAGTACTTC.

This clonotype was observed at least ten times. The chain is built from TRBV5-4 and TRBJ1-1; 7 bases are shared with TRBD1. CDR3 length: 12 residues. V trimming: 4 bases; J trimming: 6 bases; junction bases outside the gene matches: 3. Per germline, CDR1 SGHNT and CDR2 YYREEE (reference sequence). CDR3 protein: CASSGTGAEAFF. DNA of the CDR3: TGTGCCAGCAGCGGAACAGGGGCTGAAGCTTTCTTT.

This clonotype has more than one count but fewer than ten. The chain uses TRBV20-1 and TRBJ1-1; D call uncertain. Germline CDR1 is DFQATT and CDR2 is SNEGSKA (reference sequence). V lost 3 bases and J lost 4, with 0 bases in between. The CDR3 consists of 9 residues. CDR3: CSASTEAFF. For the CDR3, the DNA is TGCAGTGCTAGCACTGAAGCTTTCTTT.

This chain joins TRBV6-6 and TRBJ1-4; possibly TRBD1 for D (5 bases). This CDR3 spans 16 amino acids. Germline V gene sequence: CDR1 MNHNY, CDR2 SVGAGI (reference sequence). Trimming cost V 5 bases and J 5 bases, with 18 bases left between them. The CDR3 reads CASSERVTGRNEKLFF. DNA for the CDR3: TGTGCCAGCAGTGAACGTGTCACGGGGCGCAATGAAAAACTGTTTTTT.

Written as DNA, the CDR3 is TGTGCCAGCAGTGCTGTTGGCGGCCGCAATCAGCCCCAGCATTTT. This encodes CASSAVGGRNQPQHF. The V and J genes are TRBV2 and TRBJ1-5; D is undetermined. Trimming left V 4 bases short and J 2 bases short, with 12 bases between. Germline V gene sequence: CDR1 SNHLY, CDR2 FYNNEI. This CDR3 is 15 amino acids long.

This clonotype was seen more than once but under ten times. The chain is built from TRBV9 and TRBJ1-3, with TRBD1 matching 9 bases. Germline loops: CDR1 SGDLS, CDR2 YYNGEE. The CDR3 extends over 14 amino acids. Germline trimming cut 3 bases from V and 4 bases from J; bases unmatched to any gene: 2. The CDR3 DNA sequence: TGTGCCAGCAGCGACAGGGGGCACGGAAACACCATATATTTT. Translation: CASSDRGHGNTIYF.

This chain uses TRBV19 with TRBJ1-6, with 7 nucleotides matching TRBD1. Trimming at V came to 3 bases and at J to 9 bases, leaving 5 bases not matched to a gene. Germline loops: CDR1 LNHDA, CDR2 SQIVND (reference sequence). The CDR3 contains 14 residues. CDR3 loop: CASSMEGGGSPLHF. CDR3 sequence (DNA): TGTGCCAGTAGTATGGAAGGGGGCGGTTCACCCCTCCACTTT.

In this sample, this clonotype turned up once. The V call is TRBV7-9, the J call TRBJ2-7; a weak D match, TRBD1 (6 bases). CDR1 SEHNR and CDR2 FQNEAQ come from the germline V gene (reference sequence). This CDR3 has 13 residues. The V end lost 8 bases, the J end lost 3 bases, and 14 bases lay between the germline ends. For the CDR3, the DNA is TGTGCCAGCGAGCCAACAGGGAGCTACGAGCAGTACTTC. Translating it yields CASEPTGSYEQYF.

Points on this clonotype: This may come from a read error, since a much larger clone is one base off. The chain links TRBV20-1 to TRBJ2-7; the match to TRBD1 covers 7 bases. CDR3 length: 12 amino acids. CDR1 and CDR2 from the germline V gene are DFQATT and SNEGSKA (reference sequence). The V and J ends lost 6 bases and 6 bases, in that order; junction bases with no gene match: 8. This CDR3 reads CSAKGGPSEQYF. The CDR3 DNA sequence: TGCAGTGCCAAAGGGGGCCCGAGCGAGCAGTACTTC.

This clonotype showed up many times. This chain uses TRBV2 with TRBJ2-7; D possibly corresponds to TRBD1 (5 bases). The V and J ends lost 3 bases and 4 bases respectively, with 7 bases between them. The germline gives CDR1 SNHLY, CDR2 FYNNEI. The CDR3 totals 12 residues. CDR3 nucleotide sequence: TGTGCCAGCAGTGACCGACAGTACGAGCAGTACTTC. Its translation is CASSDRQYEQYF. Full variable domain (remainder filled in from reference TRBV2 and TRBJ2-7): EPEVTQTPSHQVTQMGQEVILRCVPISNHLYFYWYRQILGQKVEFLVSFYNNEISEKSEIFDDQFSVERPDGSNFTLKIRSTKLEDSAMYFCASSDRQYEQYFGPGTRLTVT.

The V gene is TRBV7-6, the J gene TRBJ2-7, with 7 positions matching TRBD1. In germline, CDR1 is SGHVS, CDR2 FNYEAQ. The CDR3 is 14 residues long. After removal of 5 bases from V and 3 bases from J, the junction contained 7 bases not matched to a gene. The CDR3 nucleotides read TGTGCCAGCAGCGCCCCAGGGGGTAGCTACGAGCAGTACTTC. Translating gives CASSAPGGSYEQYF.

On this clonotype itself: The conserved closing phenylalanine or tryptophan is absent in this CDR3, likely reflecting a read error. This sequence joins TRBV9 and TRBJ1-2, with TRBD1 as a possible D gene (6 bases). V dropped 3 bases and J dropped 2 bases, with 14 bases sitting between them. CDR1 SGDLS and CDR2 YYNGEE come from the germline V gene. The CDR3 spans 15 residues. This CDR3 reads CASSGYGQPNYGYTL. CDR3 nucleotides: TGTGCCAGCAGCGGCTACGGACAGCCCAACTATGGCTACACCCTC.

The CDR3 here is CASSPRQGTRGYTF. CDR3 DNA: TGCGCCAGCAGTCCAAGACAGGGGACTCGCGGCTACACCTTC. The chain uses TRBV10-2 and TRBJ1-2; 8 bases map to TRBD1. After removal of 5 bases from V and 8 bases from J, the junction contained 10 bases not matched to a gene. This CDR3 contains 14 residues. In germline, CDR1 is WSHSY, CDR2 SAAADI.